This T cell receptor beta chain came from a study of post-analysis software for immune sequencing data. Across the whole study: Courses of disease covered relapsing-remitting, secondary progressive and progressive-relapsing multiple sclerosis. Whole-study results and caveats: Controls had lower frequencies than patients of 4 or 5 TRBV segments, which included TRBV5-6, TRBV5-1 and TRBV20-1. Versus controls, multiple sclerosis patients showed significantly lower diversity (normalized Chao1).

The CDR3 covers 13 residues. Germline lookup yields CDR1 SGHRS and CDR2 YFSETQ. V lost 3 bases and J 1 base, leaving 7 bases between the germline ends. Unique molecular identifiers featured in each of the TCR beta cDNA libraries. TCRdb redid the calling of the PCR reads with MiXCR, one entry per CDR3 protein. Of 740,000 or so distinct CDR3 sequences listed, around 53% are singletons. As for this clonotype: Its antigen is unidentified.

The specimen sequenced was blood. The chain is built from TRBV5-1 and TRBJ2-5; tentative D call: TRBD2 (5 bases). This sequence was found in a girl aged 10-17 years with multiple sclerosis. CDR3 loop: CASSSLAQETQYF. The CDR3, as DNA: TGCGCCAGCAGCTCCCTAGCCCAAGAGACCCAGTACTTC. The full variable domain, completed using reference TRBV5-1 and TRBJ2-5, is KAGVTQTPRYLIKTRGQQVTLSCSPISGHRSVSWYQQTPGQGLQFLFEYFSETQRNKGNFPGRFSGRQFSNSRSEMNVSTLELGDSALYLCASSSLAQETQYFGPGTRLLVL.